This TCR beta chain was sequenced in a study of shared clonotypes between healthy human individuals. The overall study: There were three CD4 naive, three CD4 memory, two CD8 naive and one CD8 memory plates per donor.

Data came from immunoSEQ multiplex PCR; TCRdb stores just in-frame clones and leaves some out. Of a few hundred thousand clones in the sample, about 74% are singletons; the top ten hold 10% to 13%. Per germline, CDR1 SGHKS and CDR2 YYEKEE (reference sequence). CDR3 length equals 15 residues. The V end was cut by 0 bases, the J end by 5 bases, with 13 bases between. V usage is TRBV5-5 and J usage is TRBJ2-3; tentatively, D is TRBD2 (5 bases). This TCR derives from a man younger than 45 in good health. Sequencing was done on a sample of memory CD4+ T cells sorted from blood. Subset defined: CD45RA-negative fraction. CDR3 loop: CASSLGAPRGDTQYF. CDR3 coding DNA: TGTGCCAGCAGCTTGGGAGCCCCCCGGGGAGATACGCAGTATTTT. Drawing the rest from reference TRBV5-5 and TRBJ2-3, the complete variable domain is DAGVTQSPTHLIKTRGQQVTLRCSPISGHKSVSWYQQVLGQGPQFIFQYYEKEERGRGNFPDRFSARQFPNYSSELNVNALLLGDSALYLCASSLGAPRGDTQYFGPGTRLTVL.